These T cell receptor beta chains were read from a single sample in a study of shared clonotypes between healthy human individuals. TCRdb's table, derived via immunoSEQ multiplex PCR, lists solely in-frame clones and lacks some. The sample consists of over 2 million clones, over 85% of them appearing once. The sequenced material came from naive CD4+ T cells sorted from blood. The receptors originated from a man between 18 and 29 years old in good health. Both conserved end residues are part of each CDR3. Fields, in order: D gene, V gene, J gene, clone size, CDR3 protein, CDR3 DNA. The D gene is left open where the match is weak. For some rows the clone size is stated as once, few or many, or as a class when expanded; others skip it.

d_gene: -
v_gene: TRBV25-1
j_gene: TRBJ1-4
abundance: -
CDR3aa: CASSAQHPGGREKLFF
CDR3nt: TGTGCCAGCAGTGCTCAACACCCTGGGGGGCGAGAAAAACTGTTTTTT

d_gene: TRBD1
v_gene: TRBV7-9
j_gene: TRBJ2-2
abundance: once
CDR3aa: CASSPGQGTGELFF
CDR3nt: TGTGCCAGCAGCCCGGGACAGGGAACCGGGGAGCTGTTTTTT

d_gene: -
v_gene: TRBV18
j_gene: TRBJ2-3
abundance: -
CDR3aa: CASSRPPGSTDTQYF
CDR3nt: TGTGCCAGCTCACGACCTCCGGGTAGCACAGATACGCAGTATTTT

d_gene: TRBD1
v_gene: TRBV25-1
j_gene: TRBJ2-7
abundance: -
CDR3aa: CASSTPGQSTQQYF
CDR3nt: TGTGCCAGCAGTACCCCGGGACAGAGTACGCAGCAGTACTTC

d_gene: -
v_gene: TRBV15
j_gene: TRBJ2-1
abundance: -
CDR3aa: CATSRTGSSYNEQFF
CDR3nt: TGTGCCACCAGCAGAACAGGGAGCTCCTACAATGAGCAGTTCTTC

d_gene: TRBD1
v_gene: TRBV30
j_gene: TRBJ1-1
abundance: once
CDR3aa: CAWSSQGSHTEAFF
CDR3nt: TGTGCCTGGAGTTCACAGGGGTCCCACACTGAAGCTTTCTTT

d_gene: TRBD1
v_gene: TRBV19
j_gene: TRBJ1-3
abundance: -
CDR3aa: CASSKLTGASGNTIYF
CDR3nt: TGTGCCAGTAGTAAACTAACAGGGGCCTCTGGAAACACCATATATTTT

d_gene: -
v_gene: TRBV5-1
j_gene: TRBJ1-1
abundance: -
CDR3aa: CASSLALNTEAFF
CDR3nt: TGCGCCAGCAGCTTGGCCCTAAACACTGAAGCTTTCTTT

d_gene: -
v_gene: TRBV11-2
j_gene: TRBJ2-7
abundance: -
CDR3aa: CASSSWVLEQYF
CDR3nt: TGTGCCAGCAGCTCTTGGGTTCTCGAGCAGTACTTC

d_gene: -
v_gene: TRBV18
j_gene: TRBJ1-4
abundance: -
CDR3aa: CASSPQGAGEKLFF
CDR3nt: TGTGCCAGCTCACCACAAGGGGCGGGTGAAAAACTGTTTTTT

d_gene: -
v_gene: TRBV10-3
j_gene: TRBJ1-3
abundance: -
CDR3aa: CAISDPVFRGGNTIYF
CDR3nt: TGTGCCATCAGTGATCCGGTATTTCGAGGTGGAAACACCATATATTTT

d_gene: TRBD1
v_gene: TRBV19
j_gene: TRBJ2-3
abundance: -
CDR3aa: CASNTGVRTDTQYF
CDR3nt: TGTGCCAGTAATACAGGGGTCCGCACAGATACGCAGTATTTT

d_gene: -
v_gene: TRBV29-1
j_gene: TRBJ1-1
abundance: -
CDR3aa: CSGGQNTEAFF
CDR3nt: TGCAGCGGTGGACAGAACACTGAAGCTTTCTTT

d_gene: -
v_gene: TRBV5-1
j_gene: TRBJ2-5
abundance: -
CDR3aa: CASSLGGPWEETQYF
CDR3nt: TGCGCCAGCAGCTTGGGGGGGCCGTGGGAAGAGACCCAGTACTTC

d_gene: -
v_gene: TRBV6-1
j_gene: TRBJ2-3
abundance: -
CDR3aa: CASSHRAGDTQYF
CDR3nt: TGTGCCAGCAGTCACAGGGCAGGAGATACGCAGTATTTT

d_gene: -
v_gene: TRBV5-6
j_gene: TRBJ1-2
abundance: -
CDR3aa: CASRARGAQNYGYTF
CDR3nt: TGTGCCAGCAGGGCCCGGGGGGCCCAGAACTATGGCTACACCTTC

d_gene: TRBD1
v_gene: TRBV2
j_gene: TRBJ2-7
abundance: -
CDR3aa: CASSESMQGAEQYF
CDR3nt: TGTGCCAGCAGTGAGAGCATGCAGGGGGCCGAGCAGTACTTC

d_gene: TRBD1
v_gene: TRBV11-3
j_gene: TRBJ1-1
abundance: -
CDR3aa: CASSPGQGRTEAFF
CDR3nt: TGTGCCAGCAGCCCCGGACAGGGTCGGACTGAAGCTTTCTTT

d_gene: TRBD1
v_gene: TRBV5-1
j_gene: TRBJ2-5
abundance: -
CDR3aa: CASSVQGNQETQYF
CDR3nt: TGCGCCAGCAGCGTACAGGGGAACCAAGAGACCCAGTACTTC

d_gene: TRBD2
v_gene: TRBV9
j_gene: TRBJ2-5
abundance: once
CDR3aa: CASSPRPGLAEGETQYF
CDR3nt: TGTGCCAGCAGCCCAAGGCCGGGACTAGCGGAGGGAGAGACCCAGTACTTC

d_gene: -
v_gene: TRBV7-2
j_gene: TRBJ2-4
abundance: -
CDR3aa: CASSLWQGNIQYF
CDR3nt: TGTGCCAGCAGCTTATGGCAGGGAAACATTCAGTACTTC

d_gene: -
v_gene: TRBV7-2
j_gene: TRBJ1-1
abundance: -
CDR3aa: CASSLGDLGEAFF
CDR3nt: TGTGCCAGCAGCTTGGGGGATTTGGGTGAAGCTTTCTTT

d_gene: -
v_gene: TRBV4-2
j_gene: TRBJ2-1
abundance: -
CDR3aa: CASSQDWRGAEFF
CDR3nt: TGTGCCAGCAGCCAAGATTGGCGCGGGGCCGAGTTCTTC

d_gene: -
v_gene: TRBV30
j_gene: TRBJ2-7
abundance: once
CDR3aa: CAWSPGKGYEQYF
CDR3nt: TGTGCCTGGAGTCCGGGAAAGGGGTACGAGCAGTACTTC

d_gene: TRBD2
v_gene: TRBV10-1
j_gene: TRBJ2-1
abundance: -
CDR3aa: CASSETSGYGEQFF
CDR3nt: TGCGCCAGCAGTGAGACTAGCGGGTATGGGGAGCAGTTCTTC

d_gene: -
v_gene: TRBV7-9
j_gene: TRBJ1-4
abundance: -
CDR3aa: CASSLDGTTNEKLFF
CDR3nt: TGTGCCAGCAGCCTAGACGGAACAACTAATGAAAAACTGTTTTTT

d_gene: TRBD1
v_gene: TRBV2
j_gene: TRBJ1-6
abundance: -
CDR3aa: CASGPGTDNSPLHF
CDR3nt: TGTGCCAGCGGGCCTGGGACAGACAATTCACCCCTCCACTTT

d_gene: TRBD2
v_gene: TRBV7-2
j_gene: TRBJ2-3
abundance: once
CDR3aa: CASSPYSSASGYTQYF
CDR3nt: TGTGCCAGCAGCCCTTATTCCAGCGCTAGCGGCTATACGCAGTATTTT

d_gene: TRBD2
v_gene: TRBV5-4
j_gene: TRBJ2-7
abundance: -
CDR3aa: CASSFSGGNSYEQYF
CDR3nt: TGTGCCAGCAGCTTTAGCGGGGGGAATTCCTACGAGCAGTACTTC

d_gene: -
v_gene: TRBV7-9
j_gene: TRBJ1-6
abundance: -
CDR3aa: CASSLDRDGSSPLHF
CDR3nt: TGTGCCAGCAGCTTAGACAGGGATGGTAGTTCACCCCTCCACTTT

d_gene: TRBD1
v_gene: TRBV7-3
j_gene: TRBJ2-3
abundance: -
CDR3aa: CASSNRDRGTDTQYF
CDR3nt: TGTGCCAGCAGCAACCGGGACAGGGGCACAGATACGCAGTATTTT

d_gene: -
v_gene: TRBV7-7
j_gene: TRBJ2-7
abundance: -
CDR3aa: CASSLGAGQAHEQYF
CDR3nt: TGTGCTAGCAGCTTAGGCGCGGGTCAGGCCCACGAGCAGTACTTC

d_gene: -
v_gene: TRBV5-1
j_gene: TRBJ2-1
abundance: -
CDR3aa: CASSPFRGSSYNEQFF
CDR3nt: TGCGCCAGCAGCCCCTTTCGGGGGAGCTCCTACAATGAGCAGTTCTTC

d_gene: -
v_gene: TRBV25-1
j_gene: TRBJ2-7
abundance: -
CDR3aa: CASSNFPAAYEQYF
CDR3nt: TGTGCCAGCAGCAATTTCCCTGCCGCCTACGAGCAGTACTTC

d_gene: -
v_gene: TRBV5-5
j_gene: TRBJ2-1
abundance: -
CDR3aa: CASSLGSPTMLNEQFF
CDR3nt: TGTGCCAGCAGCTTGGGTTCGCCAACAATGTTAAATGAGCAGTTCTTC

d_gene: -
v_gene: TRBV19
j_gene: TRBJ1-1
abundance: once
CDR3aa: CASSIEGQGSTEAFF
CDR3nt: TGTGCCAGTAGTATTGAGGGACAAGGGAGCACTGAAGCTTTCTTT

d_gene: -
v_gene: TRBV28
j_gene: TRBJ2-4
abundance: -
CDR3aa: CASVGEALENIQYF
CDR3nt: TGTGCCAGCGTAGGGGAGGCTCTGGAAAACATTCAGTACTTC

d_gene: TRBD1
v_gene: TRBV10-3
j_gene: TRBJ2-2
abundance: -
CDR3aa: CAISQTGLVDTGELFF
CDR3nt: TGTGCCATCAGTCAGACAGGGTTAGTGGACACCGGGGAGCTGTTTTTT

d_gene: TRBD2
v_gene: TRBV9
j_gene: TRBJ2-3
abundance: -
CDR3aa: CASSVPTSGSSDTQYF
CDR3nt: TGTGCCAGCAGCGTCCCAACTAGCGGGAGTTCAGATACGCAGTATTTT

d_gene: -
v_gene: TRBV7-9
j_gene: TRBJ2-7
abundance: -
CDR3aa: CASSLWGYEQYF
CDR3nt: TGTGCCAGCAGCTTATGGGGTTACGAGCAGTACTTC

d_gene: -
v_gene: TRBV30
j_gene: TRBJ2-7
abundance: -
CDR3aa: CAWSVQWGGKYF
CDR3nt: TGTGCCTGGAGTGTACAGTGGGGAGGAAAGTACTTC

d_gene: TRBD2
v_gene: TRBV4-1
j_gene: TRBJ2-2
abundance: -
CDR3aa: CASSHTSGSGDTGELFF
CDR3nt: TGCGCCAGCAGCCATACTAGCGGGAGTGGTGACACCGGGGAGCTGTTTTTT

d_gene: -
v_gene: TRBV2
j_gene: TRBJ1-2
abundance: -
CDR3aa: CAVTGGREGYTF
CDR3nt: TGTGCCGTCACGGGGGGGAGAGAAGGCTACACCTTC

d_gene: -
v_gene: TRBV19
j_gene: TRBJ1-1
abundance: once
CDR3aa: CASHRRGTGSNAEAFF
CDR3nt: TGTGCCAGTCATCGACGGGGAACGGGTTCGAACGCTGAAGCTTTCTTT

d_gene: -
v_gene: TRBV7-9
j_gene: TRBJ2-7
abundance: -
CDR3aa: CASSQRADRPYEQYF
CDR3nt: TGTGCCAGCAGCCAGAGGGCAGACAGACCCTACGAGCAGTACTTC

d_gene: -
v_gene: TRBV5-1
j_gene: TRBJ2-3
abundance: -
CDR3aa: CASSPTGAKGDTQYF
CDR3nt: TGCGCCAGCAGCCCCACCGGGGCCAAGGGCGATACGCAGTATTTT

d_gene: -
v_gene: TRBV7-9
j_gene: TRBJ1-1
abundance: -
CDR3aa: CASSLVRFLMNTEAFF
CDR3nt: TGTGCCAGCAGCTTAGTTCGGTTTCTCATGAACACTGAAGCTTTCTTT

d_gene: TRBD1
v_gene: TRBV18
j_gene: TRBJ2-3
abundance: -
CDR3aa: CASSSGTGGPDTQYF
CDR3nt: TGTGCCAGCTCGTCCGGGACAGGAGGGCCAGATACGCAGTATTTT

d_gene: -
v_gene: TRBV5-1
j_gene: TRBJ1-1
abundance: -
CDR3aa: CASAKKYEQGRTEAFF
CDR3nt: TGCGCCAGCGCTAAAAAATATGAACAGGGACGAACTGAAGCTTTCTTT

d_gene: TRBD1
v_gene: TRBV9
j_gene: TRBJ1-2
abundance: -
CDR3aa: CASSVADRAQSYTF
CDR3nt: TGTGCCAGCAGCGTAGCGGACAGGGCCCAGAGCTACACCTTC

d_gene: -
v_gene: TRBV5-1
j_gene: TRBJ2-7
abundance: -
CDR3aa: CASSSAGGYEQYF
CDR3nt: TGCGCCAGCAGCTCCGCAGGGGGGTACGAGCAGTACTTC

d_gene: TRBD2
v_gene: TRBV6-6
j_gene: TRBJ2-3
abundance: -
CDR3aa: CASSGLGGSTDTQYF
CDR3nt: TGTGCCAGCTCGGGCCTCGGGGGGTCCACAGATACGCAGTATTTT

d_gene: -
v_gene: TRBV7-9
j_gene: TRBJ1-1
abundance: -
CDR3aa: CASSLARDHEAFF
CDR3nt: TGTGCCAGCAGCTTAGCGCGCGACCATGAAGCTTTCTTT

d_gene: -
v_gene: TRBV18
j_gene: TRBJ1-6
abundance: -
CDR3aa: CASSPSDSPLHF
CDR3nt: TGTGCCAGCTCACCATCGGATTCACCCCTCCACTTT

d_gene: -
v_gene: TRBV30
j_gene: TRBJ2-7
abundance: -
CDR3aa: CAWSGGHEQYF
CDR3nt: TGTGCCTGGAGTGGCGGTCACGAGCAGTACTTC